What follows are 5 T cell receptor beta chains derived from one specimen sequenced in a study of memory CD4+ T cells and cytomegalovirus serostatus. Clones were sequenced by immunoSEQ multiplex PCR, and TCRdb holds only the in-frame ones, with some missing. The data hold roughly 40,000 clones, with 79% observed a single time. The sort gate was single viable CD3+CD4+CD8-CD45RO+ cells for memory CD4+ T cells. The sample consisted of memory CD4+ T cells from blood. These receptors were collected from an adult in good health and CMV-seronegative.

The V call is TRBV11-2, the J call TRBJ2-5; D unresolved. This CDR3 is built from 15 residues. The V and J ends lost 4 bases and 7 bases respectively, with 19 bases between them. Germline assignment: CDR1 SGHAT and CDR2 FQNNGV. CDR3 sequence: CASSSLQGALGTQYF. The CDR3 bases are TGTGCCAGCAGCTCGTTACAAGGAGCTTTAGGGACCCAGTACTTC.

This chain links TRBV5-1 with TRBJ1-1; a weak D match, TRBD1 (6 bases). Germline-derived CDR1 and CDR2 are SGHRS and YFSETQ. The CDR3 consists of 14 residues. V dropped 5 bases and J dropped 4 bases, with 15 bases sitting between them. Written as DNA, the CDR3 is TGCGCCAGCAGTTGGAAGGGGGATCGCACTGAAGCTTTCTTT. This gives the protein CASSWKGDRTEAFF.

V usage is TRBV5-6 and J usage is TRBJ2-3, with TRBD2 matching over 16 bases. The V and J ends lost 4 bases and 9 bases, in that order; junction bases with no gene match: 8. Germline loops: CDR1 SGHDT, CDR2 YYEEEE. The CDR3 has 16 residues. In DNA form, the CDR3 reads TGTGCCAGCAGCCCGGGGGGACTAGCGGGAGGGGACACGCAGTATTTT. Translated: CASSPGGLAGGDTQYF. Combining the CDR3 with reference TRBV5-6 and TRBJ2-3 gives the whole variable domain DAGVTQSPTHLIKTRGQQVTLRCSPKSGHDTVSWYQQALGQGPQFIFQYYEEEERQRGNFPDRFSGHQFPNYSSELNVNALLLGDSALYLCASSPGGLAGGDTQYFGPGTRLTVL.

The chain has TRBV2 and TRBJ2-3; maybe TRBD2 (6 bases). The ends were cut back, 3 bases at V and 5 bases at J, with 9 bases in the middle. Per the germline V gene, CDR1 is SNHLY and CDR2 is FYNNEI. This CDR3 region has 13 residues. This CDR3 is CASSEGGEDTQYF. CDR3 DNA sequence: TGTGCCAGCAGTGAGGGGGGAGAAGATACGCAGTATTTT.

Note on this clone: Other DNA sequences in the sample encode the same CDR3. The chain joins TRBV11-2 to TRBJ1-2; D unresolved. The CDR3 sequence is 12 residues long. V was trimmed by 3 bases and J by 2 bases, leaving 4 bases between them. Germline CDR1 reads SGHAT; CDR2 reads FQNNGV. The CDR3 loop reads CASSFSNYGYTF. The CDR3 DNA is TGTGCCAGCAGCTTCTCGAACTATGGCTACACCTTC.